Below, one TCR beta chain is given with its context. Reverse transcription of roughly 0.5 to 1 ug RNA was carried out with random hexamers. MiXCR, applied by TCRdb to the immunoSEQ multiplex PCR reads, yields one record per CDR3 protein. The sample has 150,000 to 200,000 distinct CDR3 sequences; just over 90% are singletons. This sample is drawn from a study of CD8 T cells in Susac syndrome. Sequencing was performed on CD4+ T cells from PBMCs. This receptor was identified in a human donor in good health.

The CDR3 region is CASSTGTGGGETQYF. The CDR3 DNA sequence: TGTGCCAGCAGTACCGGGACAGGGGGGGGAGAGACCCAGTACTTC. The rearrangement links TRBV2 to TRBJ2-5; 11 bases agree with TRBD1. The germline V gene encodes CDR1 SNHLY and CDR2 FYNNEI. This CDR3 has 15 amino acids. Losses at the gene ends were 5 bases for V and 4 bases for J; bases not matched to a gene: 6.